The rows below give T cell receptor beta chains drawn from one sample of a study of early T cells in non-severe SARS-CoV-2 infection. TCRdb redid the calling of the 5' RACE reads with MiXCR, one entry per CDR3 protein. The sample yields roughly 20,000 distinct CDR3 sequences, less than 4.5% seen once. The sample comprised whole blood. The receptors derive from an adult who was a healthcare worker with PCR-confirmed SARS-CoV-2 infection or an uninfected control (not recorded which). The CDR3 runs from the conserved cysteine through the conserved F or W. The D gene is left open where the match is weak. Some rows mark clone size as missing; the rest say once, few, many or name a class of expanded clone.

J,V,D,size,CDR3,DNA
TRBJ2-3,TRBV7-2,.,medium-sized,CASSLYPDTQYF,TGTGCCAGCAGCTTATACCCCGATACGCAGTATTTT
TRBJ2-1,TRBV4-3,.,.,CASSQAWGELDEQFF,TGCGCCAGCAGCCAGGCGTGGGGGGAATTGGATGAGCAGTTCTTC
TRBJ1-2,TRBV11-2,.,few,CASRTTKSMPGWDYGYTF,TGTGCCAGCAGGACCACGAAGTCCATGCCCGGGTGGGACTATGGCTACACCTTC
TRBJ2-3,TRBV10-3,TRBD2,many,CAISDVLAENTDTQYF,TGTGCCATCAGTGACGTCCTAGCGGAAAACACAGATACGCAGTATTTT
TRBJ2-5,TRBV6-2/TRBV6-3,.,many,CASKKSARETQYF,TGTGCCAGCAAAAAATCGGCCCGGGAGACCCAGTACTTC
TRBJ2-3,TRBV11-2,TRBD1,few,CASSFDRVSDTQYF,TGTGCCAGCAGCTTTGACAGGGTATCAGATACGCAGTATTTT
TRBJ2-7,TRBV7-9,TRBD2,.,CASSLGTSSYEQYF,TGTGCCAGCAGCTTGGGGACTAGCAGCTACGAGCAGTACTTC
TRBJ2-2,TRBV7-6,.,many,CASSLAQGASTGELFF,TGTGCCAGCAGCTTAGCACAGGGAGCCTCCACCGGGGAGCTGTTTTTT
TRBJ2-3,TRBV4-1,TRBD2,.,CASSQSGGPRTDTQYF,TGCGCCAGCAGCCAGAGCGGGGGGCCCCGGACAGATACGCAGTATTTT
TRBJ2-2,TRBV20-1,.,many,CSAIRAGGELFF,TGCAGTGCCATCAGGGCTGGCGGGGAGCTGTTTTTT
TRBJ2-3,TRBV2,.,many,CASSEKASYLTDTQYF,TGTGCCAGCAGTGAAAAGGCTAGCTACTTGACAGATACGCAGTATTTT
TRBJ2-5,TRBV7-2,TRBD2,many,CASSLAEKRGLTETQYF,TGTGCCAGCAGCTTAGCGGAGAAGCGGGGGTTGACAGAGACCCAGTACTTC
TRBJ1-3,TRBV10-1,.,many,CASSDSRWPVGNTIYF,TGCGCCAGCAGTGACAGTCGTTGGCCGGTTGGAAACACCATATATTTT
TRBJ2-2,TRBV11-1,.,.,CASSPTRGTGELFF,TGTGCCAGCAGCCCTACCAGGGGAACCGGGGAGCTGTTTTTT
TRBJ2-2,TRBV7-6,.,many,CASSPTLPLGGNTGELFF,TGTGCCAGCAGCCCTACCCTTCCGTTAGGGGGTAACACCGGGGAGCTGTTTTTT
TRBJ2-1,TRBV12-3/TRBV12-4,.,medium-sized,CASSFRVSYNEQFF,TGTGCCAGCAGTTTTCGTGTCTCCTACAATGAGCAGTTCTTC
TRBJ2-7,TRBV20-1,TRBD1,few,CSAFRDRAYEQYF,TGCAGTGCGTTCCGGGACAGGGCCTACGAGCAGTACTTC
TRBJ2-5,TRBV7-2,.,few,CASSEIETQYF,TGTGCCAGCAGCGAAATAGAGACCCAGTACTTC
TRBJ2-3,TRBV7-6,.,many,CASSLRVENTDTQYF,TGTGCCAGCAGCTTAAGGGTAGAGAACACAGATACGCAGTATTTT
TRBJ1-5,TRBV5-1,.,medium-sized,CASSLGQGSTPQHF,TGCGCCAGCAGCTTGGGGCAGGGGTCAACGCCCCAGCATTTT
TRBJ2-3,TRBV7-2,TRBD2,.,CASSLAAGEADTQYF,TGTGCCAGCAGCTTAGCAGCGGGGGAGGCAGATACGCAGTATTTT
TRBJ1-5,TRBV10-3,TRBD1,many,CASGTDNQPQHF,TGTGCCAGCGGGACAGACAATCAGCCCCAGCATTTT